This T cell receptor beta chain was profiled in a study of T cells after yellow fever vaccination. On the study more broadly: Libraries from low-cell-number fractions were prepared with the SMART-Seq v4 Ultra Low Input RNA kit.

TCRdb re-called the 5' RACE reads with MiXCR, one entry per CDR3 protein. The sample yields roughly 500,000 distinct CDR3 sequences, 15% to 20% seen once. Germline CDR1 is SGHAT and CDR2 is FQNNGV. Trimming took 0 bases from V and 1 from J; bases not matched to a gene: 14. This CDR3 contains 20 residues. This clonotype was detected ten times or more. The TCR comes from a man between 25 and 39 years old who received the YFV17D yellow fever vaccine. This chain joins TRBV11-2 and TRBJ2-4; 8 nucleotides match TRBD2. The sequences come from PBMCs, collected 15 days after the yellow fever booster vaccination. For the CDR3, the DNA is TGTGCCAGCAGCTTAGATAGGGCGGGAGGTAGAAGGCGGGCCAAAAACATTCAGTACTTC. This sequence encodes CASSLDRAGGRRRAKNIQYF.